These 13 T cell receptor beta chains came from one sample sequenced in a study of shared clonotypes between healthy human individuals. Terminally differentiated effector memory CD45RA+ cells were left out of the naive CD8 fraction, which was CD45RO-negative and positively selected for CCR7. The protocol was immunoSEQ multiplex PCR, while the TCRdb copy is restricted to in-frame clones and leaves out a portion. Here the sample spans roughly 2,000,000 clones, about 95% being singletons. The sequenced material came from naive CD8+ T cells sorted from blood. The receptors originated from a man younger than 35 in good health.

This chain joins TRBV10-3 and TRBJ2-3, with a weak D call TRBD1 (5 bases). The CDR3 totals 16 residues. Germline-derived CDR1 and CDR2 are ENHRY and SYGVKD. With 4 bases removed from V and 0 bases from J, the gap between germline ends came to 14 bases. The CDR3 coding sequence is TGTGCCATCAGTGTACAGGAGACCTTTAGCACAGATACGCAGTATTTT. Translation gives CAISVQETFSTDTQYF.

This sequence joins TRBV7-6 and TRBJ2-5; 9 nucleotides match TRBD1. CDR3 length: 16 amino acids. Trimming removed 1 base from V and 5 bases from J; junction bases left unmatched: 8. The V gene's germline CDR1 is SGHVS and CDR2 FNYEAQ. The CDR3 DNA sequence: TGTGCCAGCAGCTTAGACGGGACAGGGTATTTGGAGACCCAGTACTTC. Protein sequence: CASSLDGTGYLETQYF. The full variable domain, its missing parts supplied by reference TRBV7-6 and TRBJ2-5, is GAGVSQSPRYKVTKRGQDVALRCDPISGHVSLYWYRQALGQGPEFLTYFNYEAQQDKSGLPNDRFSAERPEGSISTLTIQRTEQRDSAMYRCASSLDGTGYLETQYFGPGTRLLVL.

The CDR3: CASSDRVGNQPQHF. The CDR3 region has the DNA TGTGCCAGCTCTGACAGGGTGGGCAATCAGCCCCAGCATTTT. The chain has TRBV6-5 and TRBJ1-5; TRBD1 matches 7 bases. Trimming took 8 bases from V and 2 from J; bases not matched to a gene: 6. CDR1 MNHEY and CDR2 SVGAGI come from the germline V gene. CDR3 length equals 14 residues.

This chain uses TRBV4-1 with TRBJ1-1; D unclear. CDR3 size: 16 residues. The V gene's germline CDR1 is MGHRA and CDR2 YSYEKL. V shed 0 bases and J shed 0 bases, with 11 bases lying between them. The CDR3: CASSQEGTRMNTEAFF. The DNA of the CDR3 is TGCGCCAGCAGCCAAGAGGGAACCCGGATGAACACTGAAGCTTTCTTT.

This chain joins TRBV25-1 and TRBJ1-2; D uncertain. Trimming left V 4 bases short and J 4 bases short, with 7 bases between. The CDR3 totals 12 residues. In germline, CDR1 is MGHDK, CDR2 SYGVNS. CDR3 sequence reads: CASSVGLYGYTF. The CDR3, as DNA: TGTGCCAGCAGTGTAGGGCTCTATGGCTACACCTTC.

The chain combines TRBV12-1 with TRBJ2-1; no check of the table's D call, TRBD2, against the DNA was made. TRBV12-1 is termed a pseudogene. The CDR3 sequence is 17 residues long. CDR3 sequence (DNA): TGTGCCAGCAGCACCCAGTCCTTAGCGGCGAGTGAGGATGAGCAGTTCTTC. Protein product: CASSTQSLAASEDEQFF.

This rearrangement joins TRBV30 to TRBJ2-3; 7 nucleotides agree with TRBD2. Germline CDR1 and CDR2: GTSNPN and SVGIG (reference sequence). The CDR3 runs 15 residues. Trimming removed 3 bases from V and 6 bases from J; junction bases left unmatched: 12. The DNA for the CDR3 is TGTGCCTGGAGCCTGGAGGGGCTGGGGGGGGATACGCAGTATTTT. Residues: CAWSLEGLGGDTQYF.

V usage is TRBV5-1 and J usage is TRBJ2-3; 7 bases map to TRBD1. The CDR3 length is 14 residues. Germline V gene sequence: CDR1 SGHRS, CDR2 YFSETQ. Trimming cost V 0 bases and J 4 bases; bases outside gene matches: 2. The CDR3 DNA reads TGCGCCAGCAGCTTGGTAGGGGGCGCAGATACGCAGTATTTT. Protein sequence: CASSLVGGADTQYF.

The chain's CDR3 is CASRQGLGSYNEQFF. DNA for the CDR3: TGTGCCAGCCGTCAGGGGTTAGGCTCCTACAATGAGCAGTTCTTC. The chain is built from TRBV6-5 and TRBJ2-1; D may be TRBD1 (6 bases). V dropped 8 bases and J dropped 0 bases, with 14 bases sitting between them. The CDR3 runs to 15 residues. Germline values: CDR1 MNHEY, CDR2 SVGAGI.

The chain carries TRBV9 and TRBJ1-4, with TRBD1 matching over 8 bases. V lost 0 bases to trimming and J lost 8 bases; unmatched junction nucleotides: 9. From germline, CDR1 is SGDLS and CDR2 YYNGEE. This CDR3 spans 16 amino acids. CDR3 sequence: CASSVAIKGQAEKLFF. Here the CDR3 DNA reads TGTGCCAGCAGCGTAGCTATTAAGGGACAGGCGGAAAAACTGTTTTTT.

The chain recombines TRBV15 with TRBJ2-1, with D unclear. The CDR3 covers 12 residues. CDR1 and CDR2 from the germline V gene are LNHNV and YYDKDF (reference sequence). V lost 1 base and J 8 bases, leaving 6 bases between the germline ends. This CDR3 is CATSRGTDEQFF. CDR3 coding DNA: TGTGCCACCAGCAGAGGGACGGATGAGCAGTTCTTC.

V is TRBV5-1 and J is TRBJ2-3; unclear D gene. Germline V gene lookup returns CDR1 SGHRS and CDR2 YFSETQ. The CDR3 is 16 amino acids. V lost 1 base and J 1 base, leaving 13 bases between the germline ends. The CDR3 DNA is TGCGCCAGCAGCTTGACCCGACCAAAGGGCACAGATACGCAGTATTTT. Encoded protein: CASSLTRPKGTDTQYF.

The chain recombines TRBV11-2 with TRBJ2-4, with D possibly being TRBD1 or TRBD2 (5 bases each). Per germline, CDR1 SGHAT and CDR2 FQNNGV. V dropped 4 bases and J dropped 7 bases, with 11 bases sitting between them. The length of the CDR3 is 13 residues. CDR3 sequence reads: CASSSDGTNIQYF. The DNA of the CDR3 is TGTGCCAGCAGCTCGGATGGGACGAACATTCAGTACTTC.